The present T cell receptor (beta chain) was sequenced within a study of T cell responses to AZD1222 COVID-19 vaccine. Study results and limitations: Repertoires were obtained only post-peak T cell response. White British ancestry dominated among donors, who included more females, and clonal diversity was possibly underestimated. Breadth and depth of Spike-specific TCRs rose after two AZD1222 doses.

About this clone: Its antigen is still unknown.

Some clones are missing from TCRdb's copy, which holds only in-frame ones; the method was immunoSEQ multiplex PCR. The sample records roughly 34,000 clones, less than 90% being singletons. Sequencing used peripheral blood, obtained on day 0 of AZD1222 vaccination. This clonotype was obtained from an adult in good health.

Here the CDR3 reads CASRGGGFWNSPLHF. CDR3 DNA: TGTGCCAGTAGAGGAGGGGGTTTCTGGAATTCACCCCTCCACTTT. The rearrangement links TRBV19 to TRBJ1-6; TRBD1 is a possible D gene (6 bases). Germline V lookup: CDR1 LNHDA, CDR2 SQIVND (reference sequence). Trimming removed 6 bases from V and 7 bases from J, with 16 bases in between. CDR3 length: 15 residues.